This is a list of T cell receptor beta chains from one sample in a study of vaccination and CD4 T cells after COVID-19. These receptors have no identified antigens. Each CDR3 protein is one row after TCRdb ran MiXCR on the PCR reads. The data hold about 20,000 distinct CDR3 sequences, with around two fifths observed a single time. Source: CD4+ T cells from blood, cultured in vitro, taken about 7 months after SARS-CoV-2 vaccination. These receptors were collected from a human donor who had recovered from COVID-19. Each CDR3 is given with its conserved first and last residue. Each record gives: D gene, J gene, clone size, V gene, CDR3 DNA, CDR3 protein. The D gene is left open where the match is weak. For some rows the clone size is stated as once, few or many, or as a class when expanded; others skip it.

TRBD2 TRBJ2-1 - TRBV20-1 TGCAGTGCTAGAAGGACTAGTTCACCCTCCATTGAGCAGTTCTTC CSARRTSSPSIEQFF
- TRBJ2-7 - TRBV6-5 TGTGCCAGCAGTTACGCCCGGAGCTCCTACGAGCAGTACTTC CASSYARSSYEQYF
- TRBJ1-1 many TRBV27 TGTGCCAGCAGTTGGGGGGCCAACAGGGACACTGAAGCTTTCTTT CASSWGANRDTEAFF
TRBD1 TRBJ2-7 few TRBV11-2 TGTGCCAGCAGCCAAAAGGGACAGGGGCTTGACGAGCAGTACTTC CASSQKGQGLDEQYF
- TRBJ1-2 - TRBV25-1 TGTGCCAGCAGTGAACCCGGGAGGGGTGGAGGCTATGGCTACACCTTC CASSEPGRGGGYGYTF
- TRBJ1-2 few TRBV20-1 TGCAGTGCGGGGGGCGGAGCTAACTATGGCTACACCTTC CSAGGGANYGYTF
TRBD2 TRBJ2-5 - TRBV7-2 TGTGCCAGCAGCTCAAACCCCGGGACTAGCGTGTGGGAGACCCAGTACTTC CASSSNPGTSVWETQYF
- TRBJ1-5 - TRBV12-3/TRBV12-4 TGTGCCAGCAGTCAAAACACCCCCGTGGCCCAGCATTTT CASSQNTPVAQHF
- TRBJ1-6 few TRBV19 TGTGCCAGTAGTGGTAATTCACCCCTCCACTTT CASSGNSPLHF
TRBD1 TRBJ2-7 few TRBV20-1 TGCAGTGCTAGAGATTCTACAGTAAAGCCAGGGGGCTCCTACGAGCAGTACTTC CSARDSTVKPGGSYEQYF
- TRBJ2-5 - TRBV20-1 TGCAGTGCTTGGAGACAAGAGGCCCAGTACTTC CSAWRQEAQYF
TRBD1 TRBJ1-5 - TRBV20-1 TGCAGTGCTAGTTCGGGACAGAGCATAAGCAATCAGCCCCAGCATTTT CSASSGQSISNQPQHF
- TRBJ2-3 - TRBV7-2 TGTGCCAGCAGCTTAAGTGAGCGGAGGCGCTATAGCACAGATACGCAGTATTTT CASSLSERRRYSTDTQYF
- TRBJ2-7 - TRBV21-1 TGTGCCAGCAGCAGACGGGACACAGCCTACGAGCAGTACTTC CASSRRDTAYEQYF
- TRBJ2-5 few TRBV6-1 TGTGCCACAAAAATAAAGGGGGTGGAGACCCAGTACTTC CATKIKGVETQYF
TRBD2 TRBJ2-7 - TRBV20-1 TGCAGTGCTAGAGGTGCCAAGCGGGGGGCAGCCTACGAGCAGTACTTC CSARGAKRGAAYEQYF
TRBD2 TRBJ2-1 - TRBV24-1 TGTGCCACCAGTGATTTGGTGACTAGCGGGAGGGGAAATGAGCAGTTCTTC CATSDLVTSGRGNEQFF
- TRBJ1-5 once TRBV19 TGTGCCAGTAGTATAGGTGACAGTTATCAGCCCCAGCATTTT CASSIGDSYQPQHF
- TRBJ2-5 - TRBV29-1 TGCAGCGTTGAAGAAGGGGGTCACCAAGAGACCCAGTACTTC CSVEEGGHQETQYF
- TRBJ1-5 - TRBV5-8 TGTGCCAGCAGCTTGTTCCTTCATCAGCCCCAGCATTTT CASSLFLHQPQHF
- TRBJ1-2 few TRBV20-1 TGCAGTGCCACGCTGGGTGGGACGGGGAACTATGGCTACACCTTC CSATLGGTGNYGYTF
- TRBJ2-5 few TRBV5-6 TGTGCCAGCAGCCCCTTGCCCAGAAGGGGGGAAGAGACCCAGTACTTC CASSPLPRRGEETQYF
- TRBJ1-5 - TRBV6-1 TGTGCCAGCAGTCCCAGAGGTCGGGGTCAGCCCCAGCATTTT CASSPRGRGQPQHF
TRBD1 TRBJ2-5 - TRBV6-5 TGTGCCAGCAGTTACTCGGGACAGGGGGCTCAGACCCAGTACTTC CASSYSGQGAQTQYF
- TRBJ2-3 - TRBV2 TGTGCCAGCAGTGAGGTATTATCCGAGACGCAGTATTTT CASSEVLSETQYF
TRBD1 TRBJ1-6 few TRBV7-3 TGTGCCAGCAGCTTGACAGGGACAAAGAATTCACCCCTCCACTTT CASSLTGTKNSPLHF
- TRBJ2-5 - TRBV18 TGTGCCAGCTCACCAGGGATCTCAATTGGGGAGACCCAGTACTTC CASSPGISIGETQYF
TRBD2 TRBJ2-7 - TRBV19 TGTGCCAGTAGTTCGGGACTAGCGGGATGGCCCTACGAGCAGTACTTC CASSSGLAGWPYEQYF
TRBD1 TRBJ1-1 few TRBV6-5 TGTGCCAGCAGTTCGATACAGGGGATATCTGAAGCTTTCTTT CASSSIQGISEAFF
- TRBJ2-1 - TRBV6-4 TGTGCCAGCAGTGTGGAGCACGCACGGAGTGAGCAGTTCTTC CASSVEHARSEQFF
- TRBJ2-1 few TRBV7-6 TGTGCCAGCAGCTCGCAGGTAAACTCCTACAATGAGCAGTTCTTC CASSSQVNSYNEQFF
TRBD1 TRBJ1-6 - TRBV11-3 TGTGCCAGCAGCCCTGGGCCGTGGGGCGCGCACAGGGGGCGTGATTCACCCCTCCACTTT CASSPGPWGAHRGRDSPLHF
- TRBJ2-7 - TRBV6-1 TGTGCCAGCAGTCACGGTCTGGATGATCCCTACGAGCAGTACTTC CASSHGLDDPYEQYF
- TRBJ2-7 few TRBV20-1 TGCAGTGCCATGGAGGGGGTGGGTTACGAGCAGTACTTC CSAMEGVGYEQYF
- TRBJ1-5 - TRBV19 TGTGCCAGTAGTATGTATACAGGGAGGCAGCCCCAGCATTTT CASSMYTGRQPQHF
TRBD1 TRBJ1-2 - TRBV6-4 TGTGCCAGCAGTGAGGAACAGGGGTATGGCTACACCTTC CASSEEQGYGYTF
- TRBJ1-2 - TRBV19 TGTGCCAGTAGTATATCGCCTGGACAGCATGGCTATGGCTACACCTTC CASSISPGQHGYGYTF
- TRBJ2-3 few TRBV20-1 TGCAGTGCTCTCCACGGCGGGAGCACAGATACGCAGTATTTT CSALHGGSTDTQYF
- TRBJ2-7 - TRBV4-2 TGTGCCAGCAGCCAAGATGGGGTGAGCGAGCAGTACTTC CASSQDGVSEQYF
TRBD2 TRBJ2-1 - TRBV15 TGTGCCACCAGCAGAGCCGGACTAGCGGACTACAATGAGCAGTTCTTC CATSRAGLADYNEQFF
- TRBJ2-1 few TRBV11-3 TGTGCCAGCAGCTCCCAAGGAGGTTGGGATGAGCAGTTCTTC CASSSQGGWDEQFF
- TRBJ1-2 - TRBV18 TGTGCCAGCTCACCACCGTGGGGTAGGGGCGGCTACACCTTC CASSPPWGRGGYTF
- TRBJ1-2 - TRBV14 TGTGCCAGCAGTCCTCGTGGGTCCTATGGCTACACCTTC CASSPRGSYGYTF
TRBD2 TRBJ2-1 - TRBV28 TGTGCCAGCAGAGCGGGAGGGCCCTTCAATGAGCAGTTCTTC CASRAGGPFNEQFF
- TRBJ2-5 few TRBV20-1 TGCAGTGCGAGAGGGGCAAGGAACAGCTCGTTACAAGAGACCCAGTACTTC CSARGARNSSLQETQYF
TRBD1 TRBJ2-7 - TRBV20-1 TGCAGTGCAGCCCGGGACAGGGGTTACGAGCAGTACTTC CSAARDRGYEQYF
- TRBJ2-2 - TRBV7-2 TGTGCCAGCAGCCTCGGACAAAACACCGGGGAGCTGTTTTTT CASSLGQNTGELFF
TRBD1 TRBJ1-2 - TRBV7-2 TGTGCCAGCAGCTTAGAACAGGGGGCTGGCTACACCTTC CASSLEQGAGYTF
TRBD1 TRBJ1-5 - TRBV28 TGTGCCAGCAGCCGGGGACAGGGCAATCAGCCCCAGCATTTT CASSRGQGNQPQHF
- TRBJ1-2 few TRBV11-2 TGTGCCAGCAGCCTCGGACACCCAAACTATGGCTACACCTTC CASSLGHPNYGYTF
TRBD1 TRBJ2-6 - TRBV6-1 TGTGCCAGCAGTAAATGGACAGGGGAGGCTGGGGCCAACGTCCTGACTTTC CASSKWTGEAGANVLTF
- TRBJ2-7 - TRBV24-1 TGTGCCACCAGTGATTCATTTAGCGAGCAGTACTTC CATSDSFSEQYF
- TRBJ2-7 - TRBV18 TGTGCCAGCTCGGGCAACCTGTTCTACGAGCAGTACTTC CASSGNLFYEQYF
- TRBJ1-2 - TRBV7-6 TGTGCCAGCAGCTCAGGGTTCGACTATGGCTACACCTTC CASSSGFDYGYTF
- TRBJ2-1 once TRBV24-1 TGTGCCACCAGTGATGGGCGGGCCCCCTACAATGAGCAGTTCTTC CATSDGRAPYNEQFF
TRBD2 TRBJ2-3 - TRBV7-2 TGTGCCAGCAGCCATAAACCGGGACTAGCGGGTCAAGGGGGGCAGTATTTT CASSHKPGLAGQGGQYF
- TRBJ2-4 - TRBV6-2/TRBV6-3 TGTGCCAGCAGTTACCCAGAGGGGGGCCAGTTACACATTCAGTACTTC CASSYPEGGQLHIQYF
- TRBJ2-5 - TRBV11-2 TGTGCCAGCAGCACGAGACTACAGGGTGTTGAAGAGACCCAGTACTTC CASSTRLQGVEETQYF
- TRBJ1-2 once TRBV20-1 TGCAGTGCTAGTTGGGCCGCAGCCATCTATGGCTACACCTTC CSASWAAAIYGYTF